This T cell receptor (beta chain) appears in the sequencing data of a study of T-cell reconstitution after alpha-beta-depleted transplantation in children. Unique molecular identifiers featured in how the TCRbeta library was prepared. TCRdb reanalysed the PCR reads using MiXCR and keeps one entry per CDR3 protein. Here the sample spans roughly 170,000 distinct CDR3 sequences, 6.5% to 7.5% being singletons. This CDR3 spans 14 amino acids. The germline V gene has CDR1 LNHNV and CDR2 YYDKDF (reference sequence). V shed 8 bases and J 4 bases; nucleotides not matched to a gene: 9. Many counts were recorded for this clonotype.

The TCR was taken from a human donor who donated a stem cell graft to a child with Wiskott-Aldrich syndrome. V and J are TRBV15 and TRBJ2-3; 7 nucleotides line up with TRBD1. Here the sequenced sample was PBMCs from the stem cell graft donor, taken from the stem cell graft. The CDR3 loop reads CATLRDRASDTQYF. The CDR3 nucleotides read TGTGCCACCCTCCGTGACAGGGCTTCAGATACGCAGTATTTT. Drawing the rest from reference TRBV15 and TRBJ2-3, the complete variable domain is DAMVIQNPRYQVTQFGKPVTLSCSQTLNHNVMYWYQQKSSQAPKLLFHYYDKDFNNEADTPDNFQSRRPNTSFCFLDIRSPGLGDTAMYLCATLRDRASDTQYFGPGTRLTVL.